These 4 T cell receptor beta chains originate from one sample sequenced in a study of spatial heterogeneity in lung cancer. Study-level results: The study found that expanded intratumoral alpha and beta TCR counts tracked tumor mutation counts.

Documented time point: sample taken at primary tumor resection. What these receptors recognize is not known. TCRdb reprocessed the 5' RACE reads with MiXCR, giving one entry per CDR3 protein. Of about 9,800 distinct CDR3 sequences in the sample, around half were seen once. The source was lung tumor tissue, collected at surgery. These receptors originate from a female donor with early-stage non-small cell lung cancer.

The chain joins TRBV5-1 to TRBJ1-5; D not resolved. V was trimmed by 0 bases and J by 4 bases, leaving 5 bases between them. This CDR3 is 13 amino acids long. Per the germline V gene, CDR1 is SGHRS and CDR2 is YFSETQ. CDR3 nucleotide sequence: TGCGCCAGCAGCTTGGACTCTAATCAGCCCCAGCATTTT. It is translated as CASSLDSNQPQHF.

V and J are TRBV7-9 and TRBJ1-6, with D possibly being TRBD1 (5 bases). Germline V gives CDR1 SEHNR, CDR2 FQNEAQ (reference sequence). Trimming pared 5 bases from V and 10 bases from J, leaving 15 bases between. The CDR3 contains 14 residues. For the CDR3, the DNA is TGTGCCAGCAGCCGTGGGGGTAGTCCATCACCCCTCCACTTT. This gives the protein CASSRGGSPSPLHF.

This clonotype has just a few counts. The junction does not match germline at one end; this may be a read error. The rearrangement links TRBV6-5 to TRBJ2-3; TRBD2 agrees at 11 bases. This CDR3 is built from 17 residues. Germline lookup yields CDR1 MNHEY and CDR2 SVGAGI. This CDR3 is CASSYLNSGGAGDTQYF. The CDR3 nucleotides read TGTGCCAGCAGCTACTTGAATAGCGGGGGGGCCGGGGATACGCAGTATTTT.

The rearrangement links TRBV20-1 to TRBJ2-3; D is unresolved. This CDR3 has 15 amino acids. V was pared by 0 bases and J by 2 bases, with 12 bases between. The germline gives CDR1 DFQATT, CDR2 SNEGSKA (reference sequence). The CDR3, as DNA: TGCAGTGCTAGAGATTTGGATACATACACAGATACGCAGTATTTT. It yields the protein CSARDLDTYTDTQYF.